A single T cell receptor beta chain is shown here with its context. This entry is derived from a study of T cells expressing NK-cell markers. About the research overall: Most of the eight sequenced donors were HCMV-seropositive; one was seronegative.

Germline CDR1 is SNHLY and CDR2 is FYNNEI. The CDR3 extends over 13 amino acids. TCRdb re-called the 5' RACE reads and gives one entry per CDR3 protein, without DNA. The sample has about 550,000 distinct CDR3 sequences, and its top ten clones hold 3% to 4.5%. V usage is TRBV2 and J usage is TRBJ1-1. The sequenced material came from blood T cells: a sorted CD56 or NKG2C T cell subset, CD4+ or CD8+ T cells, or bulk PBMC T cells (not recorded which). This receptor was taken from a young man in good health. CDR3 amino acids: CASRPDASTEAFF.